This section outlines one T cell receptor beta chain sequence together with its context. Per the original methods: Nucleated cell counts were estimated from reference gene primer amplification. The repertoire was sequenced with immunoSEQ multiplex PCR; TCRdb's copy has only in-frame clones and lacks some. The V and J calls and the clone size are those of that table, but D and trimming were determined from the DNA. The data hold roughly 280,000 clones, with approximately 87% observed a single time. The data derive from a study of blood T cell repertoires in COVID-19. About the study: The United States, Italy and Spain supplied acute and convalescent COVID-19 samples. In each case, the material was cDNA or gDNA derived from T cells, B-cell-depleted T cells, or PBMCs.

The length of the CDR3 is 19 residues. Trimming at V came to 0 bases and at J to 5 bases, leaving 8 bases not matched to a gene. The germline gives CDR1 MGHRA, CDR2 YSYEKL. The receptor comes from a man aged 60-69 years who had recovered from COVID-19. The rearrangement uses TRBV4-1 and TRBJ2-2, with TRBD2 matching over 14 bases. Sequencing used peripheral blood. CDR3 nucleotide sequence: TGCGCCAGCAGCCAAGACCCACGGACTAGCGGGAGGTCTACCGGGGAGCTGTTTTTT. Residues: CASSQDPRTSGRSTGELFF.